The clone carrying this TCR beta chain was detected a few times. Sequenced by immunoSEQ multiplex PCR; TCRdb stores in-frame clones only, minus some. The sample lists fewer than 450,000 clones; 85% to 90% were seen once. The sample is drawn from a study of blood T cell repertoires in COVID-19. The CDR3 extends over 14 amino acids. V shed 5 bases and J shed 8 bases, with 15 bases lying between them. The V gene's germline CDR1 is LGHNT and CDR2 FRNRAP. This chain joins TRBV12-5 and TRBJ1-4; D is ambiguous. The clonotype was recovered from a woman between 65 and 79 years old with COVID-19, enrolled during active disease. Sequencing input: peripheral blood. CDR3 sequence (DNA): TGTGCTAGTGGTCCTCCGGGAGTGGGGGAAAAACTGTTTTTT. Protein: CASGPPGVGEKLFF.